This T cell receptor (beta chain) was sequenced in a study of glioma-infiltrating T cells. CDR1 is LNHDA and CDR2 is SQIVND in the germline V gene (reference sequence). Trimming removed 4 bases from V and 7 bases from J; junction bases left unmatched: 11. The CDR3 contains 15 residues. In its sample, this clonotype was seen once. The iRepertoire nested amplicon-rescue multiplex PCR amplified TCR alpha and beta CDR3s from RNA. A single record per CDR3 protein comes from TCRdb applying MiXCR to the multiplex PCR reads. The sample includes approximately 110,000 distinct CDR3 sequences, roughly 24% seen only once; the top ten take about 16%.

This chain links TRBV19 with TRBJ2-7; 9 nucleotides agree with TRBD1. Sequencing was performed on glioma tissue, nonneoplastic brain tissue, or PBMCs (not recorded which). This receptor was identified in a human donor with low-grade glioma or glioblastoma, undergoing nonglioma brain surgery, or in good health (not recorded which). The CDR3 DNA follows: TGTGCCAGTAGTACCGCTACAGGGGGCCTTGTGGAGCAGTACTTC. Translation: CASSTATGGLVEQYF.